The 2 T cell receptor beta chains below all came from one sample that was sequenced in a study of OX40 agonist ivuxolimab in advanced cancers. TCRdb's copy holds only in-frame clones and misses some; the assay was immunoSEQ multiplex PCR. Here the sample spans tens of thousands of clones, 90% being singletons. Specimen: CD4+ or CD8+ T cells sorted from blood, collected in a trial of the OX40 agonist ivuxolimab. Receptors originate from an adult with an advanced solid tumor such as melanoma, head and neck, liver or kidney cancer.

V and J are TRBV4-1 and TRBJ1-6, with a possible D match to TRBD1 (6 bases). The CDR3 is 15 amino acids. V gave up 2 bases and J gave up 1 base, with 6 bases separating them. Germline V CDR1 and CDR2: MGHRA, YSYEKL. The CDR3, as DNA: TGCGCCAGCAGCCAACAGGGGTCCTATAATTCACCCCTCCACTTT. Its translation is CASSQQGSYNSPLHF.

The V and J genes are TRBV30 and TRBJ2-2; 13 nucleotides match TRBD2. V was clipped by 7 bases and J by 8 bases; unmatched bases: 4. The CDR3 is 13 residues long. CDR1 is GTSNPN and CDR2 is SVGIG in the germline V gene (reference sequence). As DNA, the CDR3 is TGTGCCTCCGGGACTAGCGGGGCGGGGGAGCTGTTTTTT. This gives the protein CASGTSGAGELFF.